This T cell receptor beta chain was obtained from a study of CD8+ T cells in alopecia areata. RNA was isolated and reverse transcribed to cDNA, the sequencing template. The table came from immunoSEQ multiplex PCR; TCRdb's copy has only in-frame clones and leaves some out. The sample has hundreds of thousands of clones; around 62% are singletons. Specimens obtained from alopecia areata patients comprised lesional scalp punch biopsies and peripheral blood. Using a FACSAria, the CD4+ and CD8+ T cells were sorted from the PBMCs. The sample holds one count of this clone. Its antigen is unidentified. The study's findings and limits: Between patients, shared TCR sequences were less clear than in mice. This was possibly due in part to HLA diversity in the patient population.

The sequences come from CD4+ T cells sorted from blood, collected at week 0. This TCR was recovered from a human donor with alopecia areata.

The CDR3 DNA sequence: TGTGCCAGCAGCGTAGACCAACACCAAGAGACCCAGTACTTC. Its protein is CASSVDQHQETQYF. The chain carries TRBV9 and TRBJ2-5; D not certain. Looked up from germline, CDR1 is SGDLS and CDR2 is YYNGEE. V lost 0 bases and J lost 0, with 6 bases in between. CDR3 length equals 14 residues.